The 25 T cell receptor beta chains given below trace back to one sample, sequenced in a study of naive and memory T cell subsets. An oligonucleotide containing a UMI was ligated to the 3' end of TCR cDNA. Four PCR rounds used nested alpha and beta constant region primers plus the SP2 primer. TCRdb passed the 5' RACE reads through MiXCR, listing each CDR3 protein once. The repertoire holds about 62,000 distinct CDR3 sequences, 8% to 9% seen once, with 15% to 20% in the top ten. The receptors come from a female donor in good health.

This clonotype has more than one count but fewer than ten. V and J are TRBV20-1 and TRBJ2-7; weak D call: TRBD1 (5 bases). Trimming stripped 0 bases from V and 3 bases from J, with 18 bases between. The CDR3 runs 16 residues. Germline V gene sequence: CDR1 DFQATT, CDR2 SNEGSKA (reference sequence). The CDR3 here is CSARDLRDNVIYEQYF. CDR3 sequence (DNA): TGCAGTGCTAGAGATCTCAGGGATAACGTGATCTACGAGCAGTACTTC.

This clonotype was picked up many times. The chain recombines TRBV2 with TRBJ2-1; D is unresolved. The length of the CDR3 is 14 residues. Germline V CDR1 and CDR2: SNHLY, FYNNEI. V was cut by 8 bases and J by 0 bases, with 11 bases left in between. CDR3 protein: CASSVGSSYNEQFF. DNA of the CDR3: TGTGCCAGCTCGGTGGGAAGCTCCTACAATGAGCAGTTCTTC.

The sample holds a few counts of this clonotype. CDR3 bases: TGCGCCACTCGACTTGAGGCCATCAATGAGCAGTTCTTC. Translation gives CATRLEAINEQFF. The chain joins TRBV5-1 to TRBJ2-1; unclear D gene. V lost 9 bases to trimming and J lost 6 bases, with 16 bases between them. This CDR3 is 13 amino acids long. From germline, CDR1 is SGHRS and CDR2 YFSETQ.

This clonotype showed up many times. This chain connects TRBV19 to TRBJ1-1; D is ambiguous. Germline CDR1 reads LNHDA; CDR2 reads SQIVND (reference sequence). The length of the CDR3 is 14 residues. V lost 1 base, J lost 1 base, and 7 bases lay in between. CDR3 DNA: TGTGCCAGTAGTATAGGAGTGGAGAACACTGAAGCTTTCTTT. Its protein product is CASSIGVENTEAFF.

This clonotype was observed a few times. J is TRBJ1-2 and V is TRBV5-1, with D possibly TRBD1 on 5 matching bases. The CDR3 length is 14 residues. Trimming stripped 4 bases from V and 6 bases from J, with 16 bases between. Germline V gene lookup returns CDR1 SGHRS and CDR2 YFSETQ. CDR3 DNA: TGCGCCAGCAGCCGATATCAGGGCGACGATGGCTACACCTTC. Translated, it gives CASSRYQGDDGYTF.

The J gene is TRBJ2-7, the V gene TRBV5-1; 10 bases are shared with TRBD2. V was clipped by 4 bases and J by 5 bases; unmatched bases: 6. This CDR3 has 14 amino acids. Per germline, CDR1 SGHRS and CDR2 YFSETQ. In DNA form, the CDR3 reads TGCGCCAGCAGCCCCTTGGGACTAGCGAACGAGCAGTACTTC. Its translation: CASSPLGLANEQYF.

The chain recombines TRBV4-1 with TRBJ2-5; TRBD2 matches at 14 bases. With V trimmed by 5 bases and J by 5 bases, 4 bases remained unmatched. The CDR3 is made up of 15 amino acids. Germline V CDR1 and CDR2: MGHRA, YSYEKL. In nucleotides, the CDR3 is TGCGCCAGCAGCACCCGGACTAGCGGGGGGGAGACCCAGTACTTC. Amino acids: CASSTRTSGGETQYF.

The sample holds a few counts of this clonotype. The V gene is TRBV20-1, the J gene TRBJ2-1; tentatively, D is TRBD1 or TRBD2 (5 bases each). The germline gives CDR1 DFQATT, CDR2 SNEGSKA (reference sequence). The CDR3 length is 14 residues. Trimming removed 6 bases at V and 2 bases at J, with 14 bases between. The CDR3 here is CSAKRGRAYNEQFF. CDR3 nucleotide sequence: TGCAGTGCAAAGAGGGGACGGGCCTACAATGAGCAGTTCTTC.

Many counts were recorded for this clonotype. The chain links TRBV14 to TRBJ1-2; D possibly corresponds to TRBD1 (5 bases). The CDR3 has 15 amino acids. In germline, CDR1 is SGHDN, CDR2 FVKESK. Trimming shortened V by 0 bases and J by 2 bases, and 10 bases separated the two germline ends. The CDR3 region is CASSQDQGRNYGYTF. Written as DNA, the CDR3 is TGTGCCAGCAGCCAAGATCAGGGACGGAACTATGGCTACACCTTC.

There are a few counts of this clonotype. The chain employs TRBV28 and TRBJ2-5; tentatively, D is TRBD2 (5 bases). The CDR3 runs 16 residues. Germline lookup yields CDR1 MDHEN and CDR2 SYDVKM. The V end was cut by 2 bases, the J end by 2 bases, with 15 bases between. Here the CDR3 DNA reads TGTGCCAGCAGTTTACCCTTAACCCGGGATCAAGAGACCCAGTACTTC. Translating it yields CASSLPLTRDQETQYF.

This clonotype was detected many times. The V and J genes are TRBV5-1 and TRBJ1-2, with TRBD1 as a possible D gene (5 bases). Trimming took 4 bases from V and 6 from J, leaving 16 bases between them. CDR1 is SGHRS, CDR2 YFSETQ, per germline. The CDR3 runs 14 residues. The DNA for the CDR3 is TGCGCCAGCAGCCCCTTCGCGGGGGGTGATGGCTACACCTTC. This gives the protein CASSPFAGGDGYTF.

The J gene is TRBJ2-4, the V gene TRBV19, with 7 bases fitting TRBD1. The CDR3 has 16 residues. In germline, CDR1 is LNHDA, CDR2 SQIVND (reference sequence). Trimming cost V 1 base and J 4 bases; bases outside gene matches: 7. The CDR3 DNA is TGTGCCAGTAGTATAGCCGACGGGACAGCAAAAAACATTCAGTACTTC. It yields the protein CASSIADGTAKNIQYF.

V usage is TRBV10-3 and J usage is TRBJ2-4, with TRBD1 identical over 8 bases. The CDR3 is 14 residues long. The germline gives CDR1 ENHRY, CDR2 SYGVKD. V lost 7 bases, J lost 7 bases, and 9 bases stayed unmatched. CDR3 region: CAIMSGQGDNIQYF. CDR3 DNA: TGTGCCATCATGTCCGGACAGGGAGACAACATTCAGTACTTC.

This clonotype turned up a few times. The chain has TRBV5-4 and TRBJ1-2; 7 nucleotides line up with TRBD1. V lost 0 bases to trimming and J lost 1 base; unmatched junction nucleotides: 6. The CDR3 length is 16 residues. Germline V gene lookup returns CDR1 SGHNT and CDR2 YYREEE (reference sequence). CDR3 sequence: CASSLGVQGVNYGYTF. In DNA form, the CDR3 reads TGTGCCAGCAGCTTGGGAGTCCAGGGGGTTAACTATGGCTACACCTTC. The variable domain in full, with the rest retrieved from reference TRBV5-4 and TRBJ1-2, is ETGVTQSPTHLIKTRGQQVTLRCSSQSGHNTVSWYQQALGQGPQFIFQYYREEENGRGNFPPRFSGLQFPNYSSELNVNALELDDSALYLCASSLGVQGVNYGYTFGSGTRLTVV.

This clonotype was counted between two and nine times. The V call is TRBV7-9, the J call TRBJ1-3, with 7 bases identical to TRBD1. The CDR3 is made up of 16 amino acids. Germline-derived CDR1 and CDR2 are SEHNR and FQNEAQ (reference sequence). Unmatched junction bases numbered 7, after V lost 5 bases and J lost 0 bases. DNA for the CDR3: TGTGCCAGCAGCACGGGACAGCCCAACTCTGGAAACACCATATATTTT. Protein product: CASSTGQPNSGNTIYF.

The rearrangement joins TRBV5-4 to TRBJ1-1; 8 bases match TRBD1. Germline values: CDR1 SGHNT, CDR2 YYREEE (reference sequence). This CDR3 region has 16 residues. Unmatched junction bases numbered 8, after V lost 2 bases and J lost 2 bases. CDR3 coding DNA: TGTGCCAGCAGCTTCGGACAGGGAAGGAAAAACACTGAAGCTTTCTTT. Residues: CASSFGQGRKNTEAFF.

This clonotype was found a few times. This chain joins TRBV3-1 and TRBJ2-1; TRBD1 matches 7 bases. Trimming took 8 bases from V and 3 from J; bases not matched to a gene: 10. Germline CDR1 reads LGHDT; CDR2 reads YNNKEL (reference sequence). There are 15 residues in the CDR3. As DNA, the CDR3 is TGTGCCAGCGCCTCTGGACAGGTTCTCTACAATGAGCAGTTCTTC. Its translation is CASASGQVLYNEQFF.

In its sample, this clonotype was seen a few times. The chain recombines TRBV27 with TRBJ1-6; D call uncertain. V was clipped by 2 bases and J by 13 bases, with 9 bases between them. Germline assignment: CDR1 MNHEY and CDR2 SMNVEV (reference sequence). The CDR3 is 12 amino acids. The CDR3 is CASSLIGRPLHF. The CDR3 DNA reads TGTGCCAGCAGTTTAATAGGCAGGCCCCTCCACTTT.

This clonotype appeared many times. The J gene is TRBJ2-7, the V gene TRBV11-3, with a weak D call TRBD1 (6 bases). The CDR3 length is 13 residues. CDR1 is SGHNT and CDR2 is YENEEA in the germline V gene. V was trimmed by 5 bases and J by 3 bases, leaving 11 bases between them. The CDR3 bases are TGTGCCAGCAGCACCCGGGACATCTACGAGCAGTACTTC. It encodes CASSTRDIYEQYF.

The chain uses TRBV7-2 and TRBJ1-3; no clear D gene. Trimming shortened V by 2 bases and J by 1 base, and 6 bases separated the two germline ends. CDR1 is SGHTA, CDR2 FQGNSA, per germline. The CDR3 contains 14 residues. The CDR3 DNA follows: TGTGCCAGCAGCTTAAGAGAATCTGGAAACACCATATATTTT. Translating gives CASSLRESGNTIYF.

This clonotype was seen a few times. The chain employs TRBV19 and TRBJ1-1; possible D gene TRBD1, 5 bases. Per germline, CDR1 LNHDA and CDR2 SQIVND (reference sequence). The CDR3 totals 14 residues. V was trimmed by 6 bases and J by 1 base, leaving 12 bases between them. CDR3 sequence: CASRAGFENTEAFF. Written as DNA, the CDR3 is TGTGCCAGTAGGGCAGGGTTTGAGAACACTGAAGCTTTCTTT.

V usage is TRBV27 and J usage is TRBJ2-7; D perhaps matches TRBD2 (6 bases). V was clipped by 5 bases and J by 1 base, with 15 bases between them. The CDR3 length is 15 residues. CDR1 and CDR2 (germline): MNHEY, SMNVEV (reference sequence). The CDR3 region is CASSQGGSGSYEQYF. The CDR3 nucleotides are TGTGCCAGCAGTCAGGGAGGAAGCGGATCCTACGAGCAGTACTTC.

The chain couples TRBV12-3 or TRBV12-4 to TRBJ2-2; D call uncertain. Trimming left V 2 bases short and J 2 bases short, with 12 bases between. The CDR3 consists of 16 residues. The CDR3 DNA reads TGTGCCAGCAGTTTATTTCGTGGTGGCAACACCGGGGAGCTGTTTTTT. Its protein product is CASSLFRGGNTGELFF.

This clonotype was counted many times. This chain connects TRBV28 to TRBJ1-1, with a weak D call TRBD1 (5 bases). Germline V gene sequence: CDR1 MDHEN, CDR2 SYDVKM. This CDR3 contains 15 residues. V lost 3 bases and J 1 base, leaving 12 bases between the germline ends. CDR3 bases: TGTGCCAGCAGTTTCCGGGGCCCTCGGAACACTGAAGCTTTCTTT. Encoded protein: CASSFRGPRNTEAFF.

This clonotype has a handful of counts. The chain links TRBV29-1 to TRBJ1-2; TRBD1 might be the D (6 bases). Per the germline V gene, CDR1 is SQVTM and CDR2 is ANQGSEA. V gave up 4 bases and J gave up 4 bases, with 16 bases separating them. This CDR3 is 14 amino acids long. The CDR3 reads CSVGFRGDGYGYTF. Written as DNA, the CDR3 is TGCAGCGTTGGGTTCAGGGGTGATGGCTATGGCTACACCTTC.